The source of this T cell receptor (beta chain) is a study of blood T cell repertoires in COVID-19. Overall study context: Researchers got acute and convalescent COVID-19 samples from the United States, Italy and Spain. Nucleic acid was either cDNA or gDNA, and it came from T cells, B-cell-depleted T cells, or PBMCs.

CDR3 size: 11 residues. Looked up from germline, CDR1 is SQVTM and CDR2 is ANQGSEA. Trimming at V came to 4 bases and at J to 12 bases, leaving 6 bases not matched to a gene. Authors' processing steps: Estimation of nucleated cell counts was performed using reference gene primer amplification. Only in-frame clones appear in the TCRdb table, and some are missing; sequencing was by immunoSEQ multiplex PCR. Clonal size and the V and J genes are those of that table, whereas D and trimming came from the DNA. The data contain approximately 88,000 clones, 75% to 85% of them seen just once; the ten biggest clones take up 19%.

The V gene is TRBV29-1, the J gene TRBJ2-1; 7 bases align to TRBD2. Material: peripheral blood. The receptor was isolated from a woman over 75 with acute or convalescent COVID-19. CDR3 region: CSVGDYGRQFF. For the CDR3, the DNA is TGCAGCGTTGGGGACTACGGTCGGCAGTTCTTC.